This T cell receptor beta chain was found in a study of blood T cell repertoires in COVID-19. About the study: Samples representing acute and convalescent COVID-19 were sourced from the United States, Italy and Spain. PBMCs, B-cell-depleted T cells, or T cells were the source of the cDNA or gDNA that made up the material.

The authors' processing: Reference gene primer amplification gave nucleated cell count estimates. The data were produced by immunoSEQ multiplex PCR, yet TCRdb's version contains in-frame clones alone and is incomplete. V and J calls plus clone size are reproduced from that table; the DNA served to infer D and trimming. Of fewer than 150,000 clones in the sample, approximately 80% were seen once. V was clipped by 3 bases and J by 5 bases; unmatched bases: 3. The CDR3 is 13 amino acids. The germline V gene has CDR1 KGHDR and CDR2 SFDVKD. Material for sequencing was peripheral blood. This clonotype was obtained from an elderly man with acute or convalescent COVID-19. The chain couples TRBV24-1 to TRBJ2-7; 7 bases align to TRBD1. In DNA, the CDR3 is TGTGCCACCAGTGATCCGACAGGGAACGAGCAGTACTTC. Protein product: CATSDPTGNEQYF.